This T cell receptor (beta chain) is drawn from a study of response to subunit inactivated influenza vaccine. Study-wide results and limits: Few new T cells, the authors suggested, are recruited by each seasonal influenza vaccination.

The germline V gene has CDR1 SGHRS and CDR2 YFSETQ. CDR3 length: 19 residues. V was pared by 2 bases and J by 0 bases, with 22 bases between. MiXCR was run by TCRdb on the RT-PCR reads, yielding one entry per CDR3 protein. The profile shows 500,000 or so distinct CDR3 sequences, 16% of them singletons. This clonotype came up a few times. Its antigen is unknown. The starting material was CD4+ T cells sorted from PBMCs, obtained around 25 months after vaccination. This TCR came from a man aged 50 to 75 who received an inactivated influenza vaccine. The gene calls are TRBV5-1 and TRBJ2-3, with D possibly TRBD2 on 5 matching bases. The CDR3, as DNA: TGCGCCAGCAGCTTAGTTGGACTGGCAGTGGGGTCTAGCACAGATACGCAGTATTTT. Its translation is CASSLVGLAVGSSTDTQYF.